These T cell receptor beta chains were read from a single sample in a study of PD-1 blockade in mismatch repair-deficient tumors. Profiled with immunoSEQ multiplex PCR; TCRdb holds only in-frame clones, not every one. The sample lists about 49,000 clones, around 77% occurring once. The sample in question was PBMCs, obtained before pembrolizumab treatment. These TCRs come from an adult with mismatch repair-deficient cancer. The CDR3 runs from the conserved cysteine through the conserved F or W. The order of the fields is clone size, V gene, D gene, J gene, CDR3 DNA, CDR3 protein. D genes are given only for firm matches. Expanded clones are given a class, and other clones once, few, many or no size at all.

clone size: NA
V gene: TRBV7-9
D gene: NA
J gene: TRBJ2-5
CDR3 DNA: TGTGCCAGCAGCTTAGCCCAGGAGGCCGAAGAGACCCAGTACTTC
CDR3 protein: CASSLAQEAEETQYF

clone size: NA
V gene: TRBV6-5
D gene: NA
J gene: TRBJ2-3
CDR3 DNA: TGTGCCAGCAGTTACTCTAACAGGGGCACAGATACGCAGTATTTT
CDR3 protein: CASSYSNRGTDTQYF

clone size: NA
V gene: TRBV7-2
D gene: NA
J gene: TRBJ2-1
CDR3 DNA: TGTGCCAGCAGACCCGAACGCAATGAGCAGTTCTTC
CDR3 protein: CASRPERNEQFF

clone size: NA
V gene: TRBV6-5
D gene: NA
J gene: TRBJ2-7
CDR3 DNA: TGTGCCAGCAGCCCTACCCCCTCCTACGAGCAGTACTTC
CDR3 protein: CASSPTPSYEQYF

clone size: NA
V gene: TRBV6-1
D gene: TRBD1
J gene: TRBJ1-1
CDR3 DNA: TGTGCCAGCAGTGCCCCCTGGACAGGGGAGGACACTGAAGCTTTCTTT
CDR3 protein: CASSAPWTGEDTEAFF

clone size: NA
V gene: TRBV2
D gene: NA
J gene: TRBJ1-2
CDR3 DNA: TGTGCCAGCAGTCTTATCGGCTATGGCTACACCTTC
CDR3 protein: CASSLIGYGYTF

clone size: NA
V gene: TRBV6-5
D gene: NA
J gene: TRBJ1-1
CDR3 DNA: TGTGCCAGCAGTTACGCTTCAAATAGGGACGCTTTCTTT
CDR3 protein: CASSYASNRDAFF

clone size: NA
V gene: TRBV10-3
D gene: TRBD2
J gene: TRBJ2-1
CDR3 DNA: TGTGCCATCAGTGAGTTGACTAGCGGGAGGGCCTTGAATGAGCAGTTCTTC
CDR3 protein: CAISELTSGRALNEQFF

clone size: NA
V gene: TRBV11-3
D gene: NA
J gene: TRBJ2-1
CDR3 DNA: TGTGCCAGCAGCTCGGACAGCTCCTACAATGAGCAGTTCTTC
CDR3 protein: CASSSDSSYNEQFF

clone size: NA
V gene: TRBV11-2
D gene: TRBD2
J gene: TRBJ2-7
CDR3 DNA: TGTGCCAGCAGCTTATACCGGGAGGGGACCTACGAGCAGTACTTC
CDR3 protein: CASSLYREGTYEQYF

clone size: once
V gene: TRBV6-1
D gene: TRBD1
J gene: TRBJ2-2
CDR3 DNA: TGTGCCAGCCGGGACAGGACGAACACCGGGGAGCTGTTTTTT
CDR3 protein: CASRDRTNTGELFF

clone size: NA
V gene: TRBV27
D gene: TRBD1
J gene: TRBJ1-2
CDR3 DNA: TGTGCCAGCAAACTCACCCGGGACAGGCCCTATGGCTACACCTTC
CDR3 protein: CASKLTRDRPYGYTF

clone size: NA
V gene: TRBV9
D gene: NA
J gene: TRBJ1-4
CDR3 DNA: TGTGCCAGCAGCGTAGCTGGAGGTGAAAAACTGTTTTTT
CDR3 protein: CASSVAGGEKLFF

clone size: once
V gene: TRBV27
D gene: TRBD1
J gene: TRBJ1-4
CDR3 DNA: TGTGCCAGCAGCCTGGGGCAGGGGGTCAGGCCTAATGAAAAACTGTTTTTT
CDR3 protein: CASSLGQGVRPNEKLFF

clone size: few
V gene: TRBV9
D gene: NA
J gene: TRBJ2-3
CDR3 DNA: TGTGCCAGCAGCCCCCAGCCCCCATATACGCAGTATTTT
CDR3 protein: CASSPQPPYTQYF

clone size: NA
V gene: TRBV7-9
D gene: NA
J gene: TRBJ2-3
CDR3 DNA: TGTGCCAGCAGCTCCGGCTGGTATCCAGATACGCAGTATTTT
CDR3 protein: CASSSGWYPDTQYF

clone size: NA
V gene: TRBV7-9
D gene: NA
J gene: TRBJ1-2
CDR3 DNA: TGTGCCAGCAGCCCCGTCTCAGCTAACTATGGCTACACCTTC
CDR3 protein: CASSPVSANYGYTF

clone size: NA
V gene: TRBV10-1
D gene: TRBD1
J gene: TRBJ2-2
CDR3 DNA: TGCGCCAGCAAGGGACAGGCGAACACCGGGGAGCTGTTTTTT
CDR3 protein: CASKGQANTGELFF

clone size: NA
V gene: TRBV7-9
D gene: TRBD2
J gene: TRBJ2-3
CDR3 DNA: TGTGCCAGCAGCCTACGACTAGCGGATCGCACAGATACGCAGTATTTT
CDR3 protein: CASSLRLADRTDTQYF

clone size: NA
V gene: TRBV5-6
D gene: TRBD2
J gene: TRBJ2-7
CDR3 DNA: TGTGCCAGCAGCAAGAGCGGGGTGGGCTACGAGCAGTACTTC
CDR3 protein: CASSKSGVGYEQYF

clone size: NA
V gene: TRBV2
D gene: NA
J gene: TRBJ1-3
CDR3 DNA: TGTGCCAGCAAGTTGCAGACGTCTTCTGGAAACACCATATATTTT
CDR3 protein: CASKLQTSSGNTIYF

clone size: NA
V gene: TRBV19
D gene: TRBD1
J gene: TRBJ2-7
CDR3 DNA: TGTGCCAGTAGTATAGTTTCGGGACAGAACTACGAGCAGTACTTC
CDR3 protein: CASSIVSGQNYEQYF

clone size: NA
V gene: TRBV5-1
D gene: NA
J gene: TRBJ2-7
CDR3 DNA: TGCGCCAGCAGCTTGGGGGTCAACTACGAGCAGTACTTC
CDR3 protein: CASSLGVNYEQYF

clone size: NA
V gene: TRBV18
D gene: NA
J gene: TRBJ1-1
CDR3 DNA: TGTGCCAGCTCACCAACCGAGACTGAAGCTTTCTTT
CDR3 protein: CASSPTETEAFF

clone size: NA
V gene: TRBV11-3
D gene: TRBD2
J gene: TRBJ2-1
CDR3 DNA: TGTGCCAGCAGCTTAGCCGGGAGGGGCTACAATGAGCAGTTCTTC
CDR3 protein: CASSLAGRGYNEQFF

clone size: NA
V gene: TRBV4-1
D gene: NA
J gene: TRBJ1-1
CDR3 DNA: TGCGCCAGCAGCCAGGCGGGGGGCTCTGAAGCTTTCTTT
CDR3 protein: CASSQAGGSEAFF

clone size: NA
V gene: TRBV5-1
D gene: NA
J gene: TRBJ1-1
CDR3 DNA: TGCGCCAGTGGGGCCCAGGGATACACTGAAGCTTTCTTT
CDR3 protein: CASGAQGYTEAFF

clone size: NA
V gene: TRBV4-2
D gene: NA
J gene: TRBJ2-2
CDR3 DNA: TGTGCCAGCAGCCAAGAGGGCAGTGTCACCGGGGAGCTGTTTTTT
CDR3 protein: CASSQEGSVTGELFF

clone size: NA
V gene: TRBV7-7
D gene: NA
J gene: TRBJ2-2
CDR3 DNA: TGCGCGACTGGGGGCTACACCGGGGAGCTGTTTTTT
CDR3 protein: CATGGYTGELFF

clone size: NA
V gene: TRBV19
D gene: NA
J gene: TRBJ2-7
CDR3 DNA: TGTGCCAGTAGTAATGCTGGGGCAGGCCCCGACGAGCAGTACTTC
CDR3 protein: CASSNAGAGPDEQYF

clone size: NA
V gene: TRBV19
D gene: NA
J gene: TRBJ2-3
CDR3 DNA: TGTGCCAGTAGTATTACCGGGAGTAAGGATACGCAGTATTTT
CDR3 protein: CASSITGSKDTQYF

clone size: NA
V gene: TRBV7-2
D gene: NA
J gene: TRBJ2-7
CDR3 DNA: TGTGCCAGCAGTAGGGGCAGGGGAGGCTACGAGCAGTACTTC
CDR3 protein: CASSRGRGGYEQYF

clone size: NA
V gene: TRBV2
D gene: NA
J gene: TRBJ1-1
CDR3 DNA: TGTGCCAGCAGTGAAAAGTGGGGGATTACTGAAGCTTTCTTT
CDR3 protein: CASSEKWGITEAFF

clone size: once
V gene: TRBV27
D gene: NA
J gene: TRBJ2-1
CDR3 DNA: TGTGCCAGCAGTTTGTTTCGCCTGAAAGACAACAATGAGCAGTTCTTC
CDR3 protein: CASSLFRLKDNNEQFF

clone size: few
V gene: TRBV7-9
D gene: NA
J gene: TRBJ1-2
CDR3 DNA: TGTGCCAGCAGCTGGGGATCAGGGAGTAACTATGGCTACACCTTC
CDR3 protein: CASSWGSGSNYGYTF

clone size: NA
V gene: TRBV29-1
D gene: NA
J gene: TRBJ2-1
CDR3 DNA: TGCAGCGTCTATGGCAATGAGCAGTTCTTC
CDR3 protein: CSVYGNEQFF

clone size: NA
V gene: TRBV5-8
D gene: TRBD1
J gene: TRBJ2-1
CDR3 DNA: TGTGCCAGCAGCTTGGACAGGGGAACCCACAATGAGCAGTTCTTC
CDR3 protein: CASSLDRGTHNEQFF

clone size: NA
V gene: TRBV30
D gene: NA
J gene: TRBJ2-1
CDR3 DNA: TGTGCCTGGAGTGGCAATCGCGGAGGAAGCTCCTACAATGAGCAGTTCTTC
CDR3 protein: CAWSGNRGGSSYNEQFF

clone size: medium-sized
V gene: TRBV5-4
D gene: NA
J gene: TRBJ2-7
CDR3 DNA: TGTGCCAGCAGCACGAACAGGGAATTCGAGCAGTACTTC
CDR3 protein: CASSTNREFEQYF

clone size: NA
V gene: TRBV6-6
D gene: TRBD1
J gene: TRBJ1-2
CDR3 DNA: TGTGCCAGCAGTTACCCCGGGACAGGGACCTATGGCTACACCTTC
CDR3 protein: CASSYPGTGTYGYTF

clone size: NA
V gene: TRBV13
D gene: TRBD1
J gene: TRBJ1-1
CDR3 DNA: TGTGCCAGCAGCTTAGAGGGTCGGGGACAGAGCTACACTGAAGCTTTCTTT
CDR3 protein: CASSLEGRGQSYTEAFF

clone size: NA
V gene: TRBV30
D gene: NA
J gene: TRBJ1-4
CDR3 DNA: TGTGCCTGGAGTGGGCAAGAACAGGGAAAACTGTTTTTT
CDR3 protein: CAWSGQEQGKLFF

clone size: NA
V gene: TRBV14
D gene: NA
J gene: TRBJ2-1
CDR3 DNA: TGTGCCAGCAGCCACTTTAGCGGAGGAAGTTACAATGAGCAGTTCTTC
CDR3 protein: CASSHFSGGSYNEQFF

clone size: NA
V gene: TRBV5-1
D gene: NA
J gene: TRBJ2-1
CDR3 DNA: TGCGCCAGCAGCTTGGGTCAGGGCTCCTACAATGAGCAGTTCTTC
CDR3 protein: CASSLGQGSYNEQFF

clone size: NA
V gene: TRBV9
D gene: NA
J gene: TRBJ2-3
CDR3 DNA: TGTGCCAGCAGCGCGACCAAGGAAGGGGCAGATACGCAGTATTTT
CDR3 protein: CASSATKEGADTQYF

clone size: medium-sized
V gene: TRBV9
D gene: NA
J gene: TRBJ2-7
CDR3 DNA: TGTGCCAGCAGCGCGCGGGGGCGCGACGAGCAGTACTTC
CDR3 protein: CASSARGRDEQYF

clone size: NA
V gene: TRBV19
D gene: NA
J gene: TRBJ1-2
CDR3 DNA: TGTGCCAGTAGTAAGGGAGAGAACGTCTATGGCTACACCTTC
CDR3 protein: CASSKGENVYGYTF

clone size: NA
V gene: TRBV14
D gene: NA
J gene: TRBJ1-6
CDR3 DNA: TGTGCCAGCAGCCCCGGGGGGTCACCCCTCCACTTT
CDR3 protein: CASSPGGSPLHF

clone size: NA
V gene: TRBV4-1
D gene: NA
J gene: TRBJ1-5
CDR3 DNA: TGCGCCAGCAGCCAAGGCAGGGGAAACAATCAGCCCCAGCATTTT
CDR3 protein: CASSQGRGNNQPQHF

clone size: NA
V gene: TRBV5-4
D gene: TRBD1
J gene: TRBJ2-7
CDR3 DNA: TGTGCCAGCAGAACCGCCGGGACAGGGGCTGTCGAGCAGTACTTC
CDR3 protein: CASRTAGTGAVEQYF

clone size: NA
V gene: TRBV21-1
D gene: NA
J gene: TRBJ2-5
CDR3 DNA: TGTGCCAGCAGCAACCGGACTAGCGGGAGTGAGACCCAGTACTTC
CDR3 protein: CASSNRTSGSETQYF

clone size: NA
V gene: TRBV2
D gene: TRBD1
J gene: TRBJ1-4
CDR3 DNA: TGTGCCAGCAGTGGAGCTGGGACAGCAGGTGAAAAACTGTTTTTT
CDR3 protein: CASSGAGTAGEKLFF

clone size: once
V gene: TRBV27
D gene: TRBD1
J gene: TRBJ1-2
CDR3 DNA: TGTGCCAGCAGCTCGGGACAGGCTAGCGGCTACACCTTC
CDR3 protein: CASSSGQASGYTF